One and the same sample provided the 5 T cell receptor beta chains below, sequenced in a study of shared clonotypes between healthy human individuals. Method: immunoSEQ multiplex PCR; TCRdb's copy keeps in-frame clones and lacks some. This table holds about 1.1 million clones, approximately 75% found once. The sample consisted of memory CD4+ T cells from PBMCs. Noted subset: CD45RA-negative fraction. The receptors stem from a man between 18 and 29 years old in good health. Some clones in this sample may be carry-over from other donors' samples.

This clone has only a few counts. The gene calls are TRBV15 and TRBJ2-4; TRBD2 agrees at 8 bases. Germline assignment: CDR1 LNHNV and CDR2 YYDKDF (reference sequence). With V trimmed by 3 bases and J by 9 bases, 16 bases remained unmatched. This CDR3 contains 17 residues. CDR3 in amino acids: CATSRAGLALSGGIQYF. CDR3 coding DNA: TGTGCCACCAGCAGGGCCGGACTAGCTCTTAGTGGGGGCATTCAGTACTTC.

This clone appeared once. The chain recombines TRBV30 with TRBJ1-6, with D unclear. The germline V and J ends were trimmed by 1 base and 7 bases, with 11 bases remaining between them. The CDR3 is made up of 14 amino acids. Germline loops: CDR1 GTSNPN, CDR2 SVGIG (reference sequence). CDR3 protein: CAWSGVNINSPLHF. Written as DNA, the CDR3 is TGTGCCTGGAGTGGGGTCAATATCAATTCACCCCTCCACTTT.

The DNA of the CDR3 is TGCGCCAGCAGCCTTTCTTATGGACAAACCGGGGAGCTGTTTTTT. Protein sequence: CASSLSYGQTGELFF. This chain joins TRBV4-3 and TRBJ2-2, with D perhaps matching TRBD1 (5 bases). Germline CDR1 LGHNA, CDR2 YSLEER. V was pared by 4 bases and J by 5 bases, with 14 bases between. The CDR3 consists of 15 residues.

As concerns this clone: One end of the junction does not line up with germline, which may come from a read error. The gene calls are TRBV4-2 and TRBJ1-6, with D possibly being TRBD1 (5 bases). This CDR3 region has 13 residues. Germline CDR1 is LGHNA and CDR2 is YNFKEQ. The DNA of the CDR3 is TGTGCCAGCAGCCAAGAGAAGGGGACCCCTACAATCTTT. It encodes CASSQEKGTPTIF.

The rearrangement uses TRBV18 and TRBJ1-4; the D gene is possibly TRBD1 (5 bases). The CDR3 loop spans 13 amino acids. Trimming left V 3 bases short and J 8 bases short, with 10 bases between. Germline CDR1 reads KGHSH; CDR2 reads LQKENI. The CDR3 DNA is TGTGCCAGCTCACCTGTCTCAGGGGAAAAACTGTTTTTT. It is translated as CASSPVSGEKLFF.